This TCR beta chain came from a study of blood T cell repertoires in COVID-19 (TCRdb year 2020). With respect to the entire study: Samples covering the acute and convalescent phases of COVID-19 were provided by collaborators in the United States, Italy and Spain. The material from the prospective study consisted of cDNA or gDNA derived from T cells, B-cell-depleted T cells, or PBMCs. The dataset comprised deeply sampled blood TCRbeta repertoires from subjects exposed to, actively infected with, or recovered from COVID-19. A freely available public database, intended as a resource for researchers studying the immune response to SARS-CoV-2, is where the repertoires were released. Samples were obtained from the ongoing ImmuneRACE study (first 160 participants) and from about 1,300 subjects provided by 6 global collaborators. Sample metadata almost always included a de-identified subject ID, COVID-19 status, age in years and sex. Where available, HLA class I and class II types were taken from metadata supplied by the sample provider and were not determined by assay-based typing.

A note on this clone: The specificity of this receptor is unknown. No qualities accompany the bases; no much larger clone lies one base away.

The CDR3 goes from the cysteine to the phenylalanine over 17 residues. Only the CDR3 DNA stays, 51 bases, in frame from base 1. V has 3 bases trimmed and J has 4 bases trimmed; junction bases matching no gene number 13. The germline V gene gives CDR1 as SGHTA and CDR2 as FQGNSA. Broader findings and caveats from the paper: The amount of clinical and demographic metadata varied by source and participant and was provided uncurated.

Another Seattle source contributed samples from volunteer blood donors who had recovered from COVID-19. Whole blood was collected in K2EDTA tubes by collaborating institutions according to the institutions' own protocols. For TCRbeta analysis, collaborators shipped samples in one of three forms: frozen whole blood, isolated PBMCs, or DNA extracted from either of those sample types. TCRbeta CDR3 regions were amplified from genomic DNA using the immunoSEQ Assay, a bias-controlled multiplex PCR. From the authors' description of their analysis: Within the assay, amplification of reference gene primers was used to estimate how many nucleated cells each sample contained. To quantify the absolute abundance of each unique TCRbeta CDR3 rearrangement, sequence reads were collapsed and filtered. For each sample, productive Simpson clonality was calculated as the square root of Simpson's diversity index over productive rearrangements. The table was pulled from immuneACCESS by TCRdb, which kept in-frame rearrangements only. Such tables lose some clones; where checked, under half of the loss comes from unresolved V genes, and the rest has no known cause. The V and J calls and clone size were taken over from that table, and D and trimming were inferred from the DNA. The sample records 220,000 or so clones, roughly 90% of which are singletons. The ten biggest clones cover around 6.9% of the sample.

Sequenced sample: peripheral blood. The clonotype originates from a man aged 60 to 69 who had recovered from COVID-19. The sequence joins TRBV7-2 to TRBJ2-3, with 7 bases in between that match TRBD2. CDR3 loop: CASSLGSGGSSADTQYF. The DNA sequence is TGTGCCAGCAGCTTGGGGTCAGGCGGGAGCTCTGCAGATACGCAGTATTTT.